The 15 T cell receptor beta chains listed next were all sequenced from one sample in a study of T cell responses to AZD1222 COVID-19 vaccine. Clones were sequenced by immunoSEQ multiplex PCR, and TCRdb holds only the in-frame ones, with some missing. The sample has some 67,000 clones, 83% seen once. The sample was peripheral blood, taken 28 days after the second AZD1222 dose. Every receptor here comes from an adult who received the AZD1222 COVID-19 vaccine.

The chain combines TRBV7-7 with TRBJ2-1; D might be TRBD2 (5 bases). Per germline, CDR1 SSHAT and CDR2 FNYEAQ (reference sequence). V lost 5 bases and J lost 4, with 15 bases in between. The CDR3 has 15 residues. The CDR3 sequence: CASSPLSGGYNEQFF. CDR3 bases: TGTGCCAGCAGCCCTCTATCAGGAGGTTACAATGAGCAGTTCTTC.

The CDR3 sequence is CASSLSVRNTEAFF. CDR3 bases: TGTGCCAGCAGCTTGTCCGTAAGGAACACTGAAGCTTTCTTT. V and J are TRBV7-2 and TRBJ1-1; D call uncertain. Trimming shortened V by 3 bases and J by 1 base, and 9 bases separated the two germline ends. This CDR3 has 14 residues. Germline loops: CDR1 SGHTA, CDR2 FQGNSA.

This rearrangement joins TRBV4-1 to TRBJ1-2; the D is unclear. The V gene lost 0 bases and the J gene lost 8 bases, with 13 bases spanning the gap. Germline values: CDR1 MGHRA, CDR2 YSYEKL. The CDR3 runs to 14 residues. CDR3 region: CASSQDYGVEGYTF. For the CDR3, the DNA is TGCGCCAGCAGCCAAGATTACGGGGTTGAAGGCTACACCTTC.

This clone was counted a few times. The chain recombines TRBV7-2 with TRBJ1-5; D call uncertain. The CDR3 totals 12 residues. From germline, CDR1 is SGHTA and CDR2 FQGNSA. Between the trimmed V and J ends, which lost 1 base and 5 bases, there was a span of 3 bases. The CDR3 protein is CASSLEYQPQHF. The CDR3 DNA sequence: TGTGCCAGCAGCTTAGAGTATCAGCCCCAGCATTTT.

The chain joins TRBV18 to TRBJ2-7; maybe TRBD2 (6 bases). CDR3 length: 15 amino acids. CDR1 is KGHSH and CDR2 is LQKENI in the germline V gene. The ends were cut back, 4 bases at V and 0 bases at J, with 13 bases in the middle. CDR3 DNA sequence: TGTGCCAGCTCACTCGAGAGGGACTTCTCCTACGAGCAGTACTTC. This encodes CASSLERDFSYEQYF.

The CDR3: CASSLSRGNQPQHF. The CDR3 bases are TGTGCCAGCAGTTTATCCAGGGGGAATCAGCCCCAGCATTTT. The V gene is TRBV27, the J gene TRBJ1-5, with 7 bases identical to TRBD1. Looked up from germline, CDR1 is MNHEY and CDR2 is SMNVEV (reference sequence). V lost 0 bases and J lost 4; bases outside the gene matches: 0. The CDR3 extends over 14 amino acids.

The CDR3 DNA sequence: TGTGCCAGCAGCTTTGGGGACAGGGGCCCCCAGCATTTT. Translated: CASSFGDRGPQHF. The chain uses TRBV5-4 and TRBJ1-5; 10 nucleotides agree with TRBD1. Germline V CDR1 and CDR2: SGHNT, YYREEE (reference sequence). The V gene end was trimmed by 2 bases and the J gene end by 10 bases; junction bases not matched to a gene: 3. This CDR3 spans 13 amino acids.

V and J are TRBV11-2 and TRBJ2-7, with D uncertain. The CDR3 loop spans 12 amino acids. CDR1 is SGHAT and CDR2 is FQNNGV in the germline V gene. Deletions cut 1 base from V and 1 base from J, with 2 bases between. CDR3 DNA sequence: TGTGCCAGCAGCTTAGGGTCCTACGAGCAGTACTTC. It codes for CASSLGSYEQYF.

The count of this clone is one. V usage is TRBV10-2 and J usage is TRBJ2-3; TRBD1 is a possible D gene (6 bases). Germline CDR1 WSHSY, CDR2 SAAADI. This CDR3 comprises 16 residues. V lost 3 bases, J lost 0 bases, and 13 bases lay in between. The CDR3 DNA reads as TGCGCCAGCAGTGAAAGGTCAGGGGAAAGCACAGATACGCAGTATTTT. Encoded protein: CASSERSGESTDTQYF.

This chain links TRBV13 with TRBJ1-2; D is undetermined. Germline V gives CDR1 PRHDT, CDR2 FYEKMQ (reference sequence). The CDR3 runs 12 residues. V was cut by 6 bases and J by 4 bases, with 9 bases left in between. Written as DNA, the CDR3 is TGTGCCAGCAGGCCGAGAACCTATGGCTACACCTTC. Its translation is CASRPRTYGYTF.

The rearrangement links TRBV2 to TRBJ1-2; TRBD1 matches at 8 bases. Germline assignment: CDR1 SNHLY and CDR2 FYNNEI. J was trimmed by 7 bases and V by 2 bases; bases with no gene match: 6. The CDR3 runs 14 residues. The CDR3 is CASSELQGAFGYTF. The DNA for the CDR3 is TGTGCCAGCAGTGAACTGCAGGGGGCTTTTGGCTACACCTTC.

V usage is TRBV19 and J usage is TRBJ1-4; tentative D call: TRBD1 (5 bases). Germline loops: CDR1 LNHDA, CDR2 SQIVND (reference sequence). Trimming stripped 9 bases from V and 0 bases from J, with 14 bases between. CDR3 size: 15 residues. The CDR3 sequence is CARPKDTSTNEKLFF. The CDR3 DNA is TGTGCCAGACCTAAGGACACATCAACTAATGAAAAACTGTTTTTT.

The chain employs TRBV7-8 and TRBJ1-2; 9 bases map to TRBD1. V shed 5 bases and J 5 bases; nucleotides not matched to a gene: 9. The CDR3 extends over 15 amino acids. Germline CDR1 and CDR2: SGHVS and FQNEAQ. CDR3 DNA sequence: TGTGCCAGCAGCACGACAGGGGGGGCCTCTTATGGCTACACCTTC. Translating gives CASSTTGGASYGYTF.

The V gene is TRBV1, the J gene TRBJ1-5. TRBV1 is recorded as a pseudogene. The CDR3 runs 14 residues. Here the CDR3 DNA reads TGCACCAGCAGCCAAGATGAGAGCAATCAGCCCCAGCATTTT. It specifies CTSSQDESNQPQHF.

The rearrangement joins TRBV4-1 to TRBJ2-1; D is unresolved. V shed 0 bases and J shed 4 bases, with 13 bases lying between them. Germline CDR1 and CDR2: MGHRA and YSYEKL. The CDR3 totals 16 residues. The CDR3 DNA reads TGCGCCAGCAGCCAAGATCTTCGACAACAATACAATGAGCAGTTCTTC. Its protein is CASSQDLRQQYNEQFF.